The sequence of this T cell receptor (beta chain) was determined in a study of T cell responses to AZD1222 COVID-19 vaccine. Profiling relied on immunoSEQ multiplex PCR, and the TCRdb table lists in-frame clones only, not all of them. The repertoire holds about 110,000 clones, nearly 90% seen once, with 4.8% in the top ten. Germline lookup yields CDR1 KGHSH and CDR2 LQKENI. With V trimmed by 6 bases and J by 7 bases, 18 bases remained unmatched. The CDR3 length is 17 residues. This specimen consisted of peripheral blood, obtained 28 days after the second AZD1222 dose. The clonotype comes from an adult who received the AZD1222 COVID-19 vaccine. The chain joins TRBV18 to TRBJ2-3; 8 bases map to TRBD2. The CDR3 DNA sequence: TGTGCCAGCTCCGACCCTACGACCGCGGGGGGATTAAATACGCAGTATTTT. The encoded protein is CASSDPTTAGGLNTQYF.